The entry below gives a single T cell receptor (beta chain) sequence along with its context. Sequencing was performed with immunoSEQ multiplex PCR; in TCRdb, only in-frame clones are kept and a portion is missing. The sample has over 10,000 clones; around 70% are singletons. The data stem from a study of sequential checkpoint blockade in melanoma. CDR1 and CDR2 (germline): SGHVS, FQNEAQ. The CDR3 is 13 residues long. The V gene lost 5 bases and the J gene lost 4 bases, with 9 bases spanning the gap. Treatment noted: randomized to nivolumab then ipilimumab (arm A) or the reverse (arm B). The clonotype originates from a human donor with melanoma. The source was CD8+ T cells sorted from blood (inferred from file names), collected from a patient given nivolumab and ipilimumab in sequence. V usage is TRBV7-8 and J usage is TRBJ1-5; D gene unclear. The CDR3 here is CASSQAANQPQHF. The DNA for the CDR3 is TGTGCCAGCAGCCAAGCGGCGAATCAGCCCCAGCATTTT.